This TCR beta chain originates from a study of a mutant IDH1 vaccine in newly diagnosed glioma listed by TCRdb under 2021. Concerning the study at large: Of the 30 or so patients who were treated, approximately 62% were male and roughly 38% were female, and the mean age was around 40 years. Before enrollment, most patients had been given radiochemotherapy with temozolomide as standard therapy, while the rest had received either radiotherapy alone or temozolomide alone. Peripheral blood samples were drawn at six visits, namely V03 (baseline), V05, V07, V10, V12 and V13. For exploratory analyses, 25 to 30 treated patients had longitudinal TCRB deep sequencing done wherever samples were available.

What the authors observed across the whole study: Vaccine-induced immune responses across multiple MHC alleles were detected in 80% to 95% of patients. Availability determined which PBMC samples were chosen for TCRB deep sequencing. Pseudoprogression appeared unrelated to alterations in the top peripheral T cell clonotypes detected by TCRB sequencing. The authors noted that analyses of patient blood samples could not be reproduced because of sample limitations.

The sample's time point label, in plain terms: baseline, week 1 (first vaccination visit). In the paper's terms, the treatment or condition label means: pre-vaccination baseline after standard-of-care therapy. Donors had newly diagnosed WHO grade 3 or 4 IDH1-mutant astrocytomas with loss of nuclear ATRX. The samples were drawn from NOA16, a multicentre, single-arm, open-label phase I trial in Germany that tested a mutant IDH1 peptide vaccine in humans for the first time. For immunogenicity testing, the blood drawn at visit V03 was used as the baseline sample. Genomic DNA for TCRB sequencing was isolated from EDTA blood with the DNeasy Blood and Tissue Kit. As to this clone: It has no known antigen specificity. No much larger clonotype is one base removed from it; base qualities were not supplied.

Library preparation used the immunoSEQ multiplex PCR assay. Rearranged TCR beta chain sequences were amplified with the hsTCRB Kit following the manufacturer's protocol. An Illumina MiSeq was used to sequence the TCRB libraries. In the source study's methods: The kit vendor's proprietary platform handled demultiplexing, trimming and gene mapping. As stored in TCRdb, this immuneACCESS dataset retains in-frame rearrangements with V and J assigned. A fraction of the clones does not appear; measured against another copy, unresolved V genes explain less than half of the discrepancy, and the remainder lacks a known reason. Clone size and the V and J calls come from that table; the DNA yielded D and trimming. The sample table contains tens of thousands of clones; only one count was recorded for 90% to 95% of them. The top ten hold about 1.2% of the sample. The sample here was PBMCs, taken from a glioma patient treated with radiotherapy, temozolomide or both. The origin of this receptor is a man aged 40-49 years with glioma.

CDR3 loop: CASSFGSDEKLFF. The DNA sequence is TGTGCCAGCAGCTTCGGCTCGGATGAAAAACTGTTTTTT. The chain was built from TRBV5-6 and TRBJ1-4, with the D gene not clear enough to name. The germline V gene supplies CDR1 SGHDT and CDR2 YYEEEE. V is cut by 2 bases and J by 6 bases, and the space between the germline ends is 8 bases. Spanning cysteine to phenylalanine, the CDR3 consists of 13 amino acids. The only DNA kept is the CDR3, 39 bases in frame from the first base.